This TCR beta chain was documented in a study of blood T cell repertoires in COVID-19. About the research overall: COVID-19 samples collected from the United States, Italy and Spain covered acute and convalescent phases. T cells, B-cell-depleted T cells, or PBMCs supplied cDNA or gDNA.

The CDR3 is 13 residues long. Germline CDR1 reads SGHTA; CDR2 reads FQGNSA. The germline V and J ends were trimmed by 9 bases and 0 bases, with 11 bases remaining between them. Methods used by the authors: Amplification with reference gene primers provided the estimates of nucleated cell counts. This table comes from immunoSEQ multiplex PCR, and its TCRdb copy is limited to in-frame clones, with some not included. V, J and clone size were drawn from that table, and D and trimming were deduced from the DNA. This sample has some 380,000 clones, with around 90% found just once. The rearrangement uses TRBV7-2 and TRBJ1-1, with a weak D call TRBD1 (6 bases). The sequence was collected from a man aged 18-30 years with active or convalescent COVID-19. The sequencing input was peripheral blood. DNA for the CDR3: TGTGCCAGTACAGGGAGGGTGAACACTGAAGCTTTCTTT. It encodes CASTGRVNTEAFF.